The 9 T cell receptor beta chains below all came from one sample that was sequenced in a study of cytomegalovirus exposure and HLA in healthy donors. The study ran its PCR with 60 Vbeta and 13 Jbeta primers. Assay used: immunoSEQ multiplex PCR; TCRdb lists only in-frame clones, some missing. The sample's table shows 35,000 to 50,000 clones. The sequencing sample was made of PBMCs. All receptors derive from a male donor in good health and CMV-seronegative.

This chain uses TRBV7-9 with TRBJ2-7, with 11 bases identical to TRBD1. Germline CDR1 is SEHNR and CDR2 is FQNEAQ (reference sequence). J gave up 4 bases and V 4 bases, and 6 bases lay outside the gene matches. This CDR3 is 15 amino acids long. This CDR3 reads CASSSRRDRGYEQYF. The DNA for the CDR3 is TGTGCCAGCAGCTCACGACGGGACAGGGGGTACGAGCAGTACTTC.

The chain uses TRBV28 and TRBJ2-7; TRBD2 is a possible D gene (5 bases). The CDR3 totals 12 residues. Trimming stripped 4 bases from V and 5 bases from J, with 9 bases between. The germline gives CDR1 MDHEN, CDR2 SYDVKM. CDR3 sequence (DNA): TGTGCCAGCAGTTCGACTACCCACGAGCAGTACTTC. Protein: CASSSTTHEQYF.

The V call is TRBV2, the J call TRBJ2-2; 9 positions agree with TRBD1. Germline values: CDR1 SNHLY, CDR2 FYNNEI. The CDR3 sequence is 12 residues long. The J segment lost 6 bases and the V segment lost 8 bases, leaving 1 base of the junction unmatched. CDR3 nucleotides: TGTGCCAGCCGGACAGGGGCCGGGGAGCTGTTTTTT. This sequence encodes CASRTGAGELFF.

The rearrangement uses TRBV7-9 and TRBJ1-4; no reliable D call. CDR1 SEHNR and CDR2 FQNEAQ come from the germline V gene (reference sequence). The V and J ends lost 5 bases and 8 bases respectively, with 18 bases between them. The CDR3 covers 15 residues. CDR3 region: CASSLTHGGLEKLFF. The DNA for the CDR3 is TGTGCCAGCAGCCTTACTCATGGCGGACTGGAAAAACTGTTTTTT.

The V and J genes are TRBV30 and TRBJ1-1, with D possibly TRBD1 on 5 matching bases. From germline, CDR1 is GTSNPN and CDR2 SVGIG (reference sequence). V was shortened by 8 bases and J by 5 bases, with 21 bases between the two germline ends. The CDR3 is 14 amino acids. CDR3 amino acids: CARQGRREETEAFF. The CDR3 region has the DNA TGTGCCCGGCAGGGCAGGAGAGAGGAGACTGAAGCTTTCTTT.

DNA of the CDR3: TGTGCCAGCAGCTTAGGCCCGGGAAACTCTAACTATGGCTACACCTTC. It translates to CASSLGPGNSNYGYTF. This chain uses TRBV7-9 with TRBJ1-2; no firm D call. Trimming took 1 base from V and 0 from J, leaving 12 bases between them. This CDR3 is 16 amino acids long. Germline values: CDR1 SEHNR, CDR2 FQNEAQ (reference sequence).

The genes are TRBV30 and TRBJ1-6, with 8 positions matching TRBD1. In germline, CDR1 is GTSNPN, CDR2 SVGIG (reference sequence). Trimming took 5 bases from V and 7 from J; bases not matched to a gene: 1. The CDR3 is 12 amino acids. The CDR3 bases are TGTGCCTGGGACAGGGGAAATTCACCCCTCCACTTT. This gives the protein CAWDRGNSPLHF.

This sequence joins TRBV19 and TRBJ1-5, with D possibly matching TRBD1 (6 bases). Per the germline V gene, CDR1 is LNHDA and CDR2 is SQIVND (reference sequence). Trimming left V 10 bases short and J 7 bases short, with 17 bases between. The CDR3 sequence is 13 residues long. This CDR3 reads CATWGQGGQPQHF. CDR3 DNA: TGTGCCACCTGGGGGCAGGGCGGCCAGCCCCAGCATTTT. The full variable domain, completed using reference TRBV19 and TRBJ1-5, is DGGITQSPKYLFRKEGQNVTLSCEQNLNHDAMYWYRQDPGQGLRLIYYSQIVNDFQKGDIAEGYSVSREKKESFPLTVTSAQKNPTAFYLCATWGQGGQPQHFGDGTRLSIL.

This sequence joins TRBV4-2 and TRBJ2-7; perhaps TRBD1 as D (5 bases). Germline CDR1 and CDR2: LGHNA and YNFKEQ. V was shortened by 0 bases and J by 6 bases, with 15 bases between the two germline ends. The CDR3 has 15 amino acids. The CDR3 protein is CASSQDDGREREQYF. CDR3 in DNA: TGTGCCAGCAGCCAAGATGACGGCAGGGAACGCGAGCAGTACTTC.